These 19 T cell receptor beta chains were sequenced from one sample in a study of PD-1 blockade in classical Hodgkin lymphoma. No patient escaped relapse after autologous stem cell transplantation, and brentuximab vedotin exposure varied. The table came from immunoSEQ multiplex PCR; TCRdb's copy has only in-frame clones and leaves some out. Of under 25,000 clones detected, 60% to 85% appear once; the ten largest clones hold roughly a sixth. Sample: peripheral blood mononuclear cells (PBMCs), taken before the second cycle of nivolumab. All receptors derive from a human donor with classical Hodgkin lymphoma.

Note on this clone: This CDR3 is also generated by other DNA sequences in the sample. The rearrangement uses TRBV7-9 and TRBJ2-3, with TRBD2 matching over 8 bases. The CDR3 runs to 15 residues. V shed 5 bases, J shed 2 bases, and the junction held 6 bases outside the gene matches. Germline V CDR1 and CDR2: SEHNR, FQNEAQ (reference sequence). The DNA of the CDR3 is TGTGCCAGCAGCCCCACTAGCGGTATCACAGATACGCAGTATTTT. Translation gives CASSPTSGITDTQYF.

The chain uses TRBV16 and TRBJ1-6; 8 nucleotides match TRBD1. The CDR3 runs to 17 residues. Trimming at V came to 4 bases and at J to 9 bases, leaving 14 bases not matched to a gene. Per the germline V gene, CDR1 is KGHSY and CDR2 is FQNENV. The CDR3 here is CASSPRTGWTRSSPLHF. The CDR3 DNA is TGTGCCAGCAGCCCAAGGACAGGGTGGACCCGAAGTTCACCCCTCCACTTT.

This sequence joins TRBV14 and TRBJ2-3; the match to TRBD1 covers 7 bases. The CDR3 is made up of 18 amino acids. Trimming at V came to 0 bases and at J to 3 bases, leaving 12 bases not matched to a gene. Germline V gene data show CDR1 as SGHDN and CDR2 as FVKESK. Written as DNA, the CDR3 is TGTGCCAGCAGCCAAGAAGGTCCCCTACAGGGGCGAACAGATACGCAGTATTTT. Amino acid sequence: CASSQEGPLQGRTDTQYF.

The rearrangement joins TRBV19 to TRBJ1-2; D call uncertain. This CDR3 comprises 15 residues. Germline loops: CDR1 LNHDA, CDR2 SQIVND (reference sequence). V shed 3 bases and J shed 1 base, with 12 bases lying between them. The CDR3 is CASSMAGRLNYGYTF. CDR3 sequence (DNA): TGTGCCAGTAGTATGGCCGGACGGCTTAACTATGGCTACACCTTC.

The DNA for the CDR3 is TGTGCCAGCACGGCCGATTTCGGACAGGGCTCGATCTCCTACGAGCAGTACTTC. It encodes CASTADFGQGSISYEQYF. The V and J genes are TRBV28 and TRBJ2-7; 8 bases match TRBD1. After removal of 7 bases from V and 0 bases from J, the junction contained 17 bases not matched to a gene. The CDR3 extends over 18 amino acids. Germline CDR1 and CDR2: MDHEN and SYDVKM.

The gene calls are TRBV6-5 and TRBJ1-6; perhaps TRBD1 as D (5 bases). The CDR3 extends over 15 amino acids. With 5 bases removed from V and 10 bases from J, the gap between germline ends came to 18 bases. CDR1 and CDR2 from the germline V gene are MNHEY and SVGAGI. For the CDR3, the DNA is TGTGCCAGCAGTCCCGCGGGACTCGGATACTCACCCCTCCACTTT. It is translated as CASSPAGLGYSPLHF.

The V gene is TRBV5-1, the J gene TRBJ2-7; 9 nucleotides match TRBD1. Germline assignment: CDR1 SGHRS and CDR2 YFSETQ. V shed 5 bases, J shed 2 bases, and the junction held 2 bases outside the gene matches. The CDR3 contains 13 residues. The CDR3 sequence is CASRGQGTYEQYF. The CDR3 DNA reads TGCGCCAGCAGGGGACAGGGCACCTACGAGCAGTACTTC.

The chain couples TRBV5-4 to TRBJ2-5; D gene unclear. Germline V gene lookup returns CDR1 SGHNT and CDR2 YYREEE (reference sequence). The ends were cut back, 0 bases at V and 2 bases at J, with 5 bases in the middle. The CDR3 sequence is 13 residues long. CDR3 protein: CASSLGGQETQYF. CDR3 sequence (DNA): TGTGCCAGCAGCTTGGGCGGACAAGAGACCCAGTACTTC.

The chain is built from TRBV18 and TRBJ2-7; 10 positions match TRBD2. Germline-derived CDR1 and CDR2 are KGHSH and LQKENI. This CDR3 has 15 amino acids. V dropped 3 bases and J dropped 5; count of bases not matched to a gene: 7. CDR3 sequence reads: CASSPLLAGKNEQYF. As DNA, the CDR3 is TGTGCCAGCTCACCGTTACTAGCGGGAAAGAACGAGCAGTACTTC.

The chain couples TRBV6-1 to TRBJ1-4, with D uncertain. The ends were cut back, 10 bases at V and 6 bases at J, with 12 bases in the middle. Germline loops: CDR1 MNHNS, CDR2 SASEGT. This CDR3 has 12 residues. Written as DNA, the CDR3 is TGTGCCATAAGTGGGCCTGATGAAAAACTGTTTTTT. Its protein product is CAISGPDEKLFF.

The rearrangement links TRBV5-1 to TRBJ2-2, with D uncertain. CDR1 is SGHRS and CDR2 is YFSETQ in the germline V gene. V was pared by 5 bases and J by 2 bases, with 10 bases between. The CDR3 extends over 14 amino acids. In nucleotides, the CDR3 is TGCGCCAGCAGAACTACACGAAACACCGGGGAGCTGTTTTTT. This translates into CASRTTRNTGELFF.

The chain recombines TRBV11-2 with TRBJ2-7; D not resolved. This CDR3 region has 12 residues. Germline CDR1 and CDR2: SGHAT and FQNNGV. The V end was cut by 4 bases, the J end by 6 bases, with 10 bases between. The CDR3 DNA sequence: TGTGCCAGCAGCTCAACCCCGACCGAGCAGTACTTC. Encoded protein: CASSSTPTEQYF.

This clone was counted only a few times. The CDR3 loop is CASSGQTYNEQFF. DNA of the CDR3: TGTGCCAGTTCGGGACAGACCTACAATGAGCAGTTCTTC. The chain carries TRBV2 and TRBJ2-1; TRBD1 aligns across 7 bases. This CDR3 contains 13 residues. The junction had 4 bases not matched to a gene; V was cut back by 9 bases and J by 2 bases. Germline CDR1 SNHLY, CDR2 FYNNEI.

The chain combines TRBV27 with TRBJ2-7; D gene unclear. From germline, CDR1 is MNHEY and CDR2 SMNVEV (reference sequence). The CDR3 is made up of 13 amino acids. Between the trimmed V and J ends, which lost 6 bases and 4 bases, there was a span of 13 bases. The DNA of the CDR3 is TGTGCCAGCAGACGTCAAGTAAGTTACGAGCAGTACTTC. This gives the protein CASRRQVSYEQYF.

The chain links TRBV10-3 to TRBJ2-3; no reliable D call. V lost 5 bases and J 2 bases, leaving 5 bases between the germline ends. CDR1 and CDR2 from the germline V gene are ENHRY and SYGVKD. This CDR3 is 12 amino acids long. The CDR3 here is CAISKNTDTQYF. The CDR3, as DNA: TGTGCCATCAGTAAGAACACAGATACGCAGTATTTT.

The chain combines TRBV14 with TRBJ1-4; tentatively, D is TRBD1 (6 bases). This CDR3 is built from 15 residues. Trimming took off 4 bases at V and 0 bases at J, with 9 bases between the two ends. Germline V CDR1 and CDR2: SGHDN, FVKESK. The CDR3 spells CASSLRTATNEKLFF. The CDR3, as DNA: TGTGCCAGCAGCCTAAGGACAGCAACTAATGAAAAACTGTTTTTT.

The chain recombines TRBV23-1 with TRBJ2-7, with no clear D. TRBV23-1 counts as an open reading frame of uncertain function. Trimming stripped 1 base from V and 3 bases from J, with 10 bases between. The CDR3 is 14 residues long. CDR3 DNA: TGCGCCAGCAGTCAATATTCTGTCCACTACGAGCAGTACTTC. Amino acids: CASSQYSVHYEQYF.

This clone appeared once. This chain connects TRBV7-2 to TRBJ2-3; TRBD2 agrees at 12 bases. This CDR3 has 16 amino acids. Per the germline V gene, CDR1 is SGHTA and CDR2 is FQGNSA. The ends lost 1 base at V and 3 bases at J; junction bases unmatched: 2. The CDR3 sequence: CASSLGLAGGTDTQYF. The CDR3 bases are TGTGCCAGCAGCTTAGGGCTAGCGGGAGGGACAGATACGCAGTATTTT. Variable domain in full (rest from reference TRBV7-2 and TRBJ2-3): GAGVSQSPSNKVTEKGKDVELRCDPISGHTALYWYRQSLGQGLEFLIYFQGNSAPDKSGLPSDRFSAERTGGSVSTLTIQRTQQEDSAVYLCASSLGLAGGTDTQYFGPGTRLTVL.

V is TRBV19 and J is TRBJ2-3; TRBD2 agrees at 7 bases. Germline loops: CDR1 LNHDA, CDR2 SQIVND (reference sequence). The CDR3 has 13 amino acids. V gave up 8 bases and J gave up 5 bases; unmatched junction bases: 7. CDR3 sequence reads: CASSKRDQDTQYF. The CDR3 DNA follows: TGTGCCAGTTCGAAGCGGGATCAAGATACGCAGTATTTT.